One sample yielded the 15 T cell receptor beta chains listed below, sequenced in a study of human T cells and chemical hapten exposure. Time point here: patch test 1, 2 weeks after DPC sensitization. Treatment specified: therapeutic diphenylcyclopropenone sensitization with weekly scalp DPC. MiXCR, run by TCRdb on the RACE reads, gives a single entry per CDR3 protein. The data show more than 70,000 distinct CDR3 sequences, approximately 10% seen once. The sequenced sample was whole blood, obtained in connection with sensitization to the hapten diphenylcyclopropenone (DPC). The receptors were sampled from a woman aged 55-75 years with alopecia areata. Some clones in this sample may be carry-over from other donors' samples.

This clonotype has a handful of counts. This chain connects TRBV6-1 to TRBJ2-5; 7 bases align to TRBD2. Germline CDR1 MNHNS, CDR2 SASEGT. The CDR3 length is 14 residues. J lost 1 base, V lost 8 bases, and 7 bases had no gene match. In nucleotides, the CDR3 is TGTGCCAGCGTGATTTGGACTAGCCAAGAGACCCAGTACTTC. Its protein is CASVIWTSQETQYF.

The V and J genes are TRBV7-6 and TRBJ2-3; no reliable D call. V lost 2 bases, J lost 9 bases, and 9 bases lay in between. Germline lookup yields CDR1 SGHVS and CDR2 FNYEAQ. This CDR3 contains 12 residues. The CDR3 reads CASSLQKDTQYF. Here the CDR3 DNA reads TGTGCCAGCAGCTTACAAAAAGACACGCAGTATTTT.

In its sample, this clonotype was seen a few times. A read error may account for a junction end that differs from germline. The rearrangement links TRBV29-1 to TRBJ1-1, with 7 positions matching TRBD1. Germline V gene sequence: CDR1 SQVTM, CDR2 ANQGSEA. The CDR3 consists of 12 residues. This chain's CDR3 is CSAGTVGTEPFF. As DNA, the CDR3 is TGCAGCGCAGGGACAGTGGGCACTGAACCTTTCTTT.

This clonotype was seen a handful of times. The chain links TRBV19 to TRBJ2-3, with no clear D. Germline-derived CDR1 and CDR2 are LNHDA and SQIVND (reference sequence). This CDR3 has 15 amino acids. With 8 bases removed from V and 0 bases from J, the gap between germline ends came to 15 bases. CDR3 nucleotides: TGTGCCAGTGCCTTTTTGATCTCTAGCACAGATACGCAGTATTTT. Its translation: CASAFLISSTDTQYF. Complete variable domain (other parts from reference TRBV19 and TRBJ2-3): DGGITQSPKYLFRKEGQNVTLSCEQNLNHDAMYWYRQDPGQGLRLIYYSQIVNDFQKGDIAEGYSVSREKKESFPLTVTSAQKNPTAFYLCASAFLISSTDTQYFGPGTRLTVL.

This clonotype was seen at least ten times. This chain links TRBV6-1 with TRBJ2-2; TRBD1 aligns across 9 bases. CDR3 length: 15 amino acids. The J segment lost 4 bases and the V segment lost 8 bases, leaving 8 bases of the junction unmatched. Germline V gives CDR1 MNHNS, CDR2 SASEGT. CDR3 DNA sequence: TGTGCCAGCCGTGTCGGACAGGGGAGCACCGGGGAGCTGTTTTTT. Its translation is CASRVGQGSTGELFF.

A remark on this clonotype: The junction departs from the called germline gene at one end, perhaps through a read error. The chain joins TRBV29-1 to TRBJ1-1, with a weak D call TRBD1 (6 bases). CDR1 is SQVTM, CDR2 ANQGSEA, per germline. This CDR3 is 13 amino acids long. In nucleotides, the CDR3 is TGCGGCGTGGGGACACAGATGAACACTGAAGCTTTCTTT. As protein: CGVGTQMNTEAFF.

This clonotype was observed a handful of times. This CDR3 reads CAISGTGIGNTIYF. CDR3 nucleotides: TGTGCCATCAGTGGAACAGGAATAGGAAACACCATATATTTT. V gene TRBV10-3 combines with J gene TRBJ1-3, with D possibly being TRBD1 (5 bases). Trimming took off 4 bases at V and 4 bases at J, with 11 bases between the two ends. This CDR3 region has 14 residues. The germline V gene encodes CDR1 ENHRY and CDR2 SYGVKD.

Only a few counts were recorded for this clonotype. CDR3 sequence reads: CASSQVIATSGNTIYF. DNA of the CDR3: TGCGCCAGCAGCCAAGTGATAGCCACCTCTGGAAACACCATATATTTT. This chain links TRBV4-1 with TRBJ1-3, with D unresolved. V gave up 1 base and J gave up 0 bases, with 10 bases separating them. The CDR3 runs to 16 residues. Looked up from germline, CDR1 is MGHRA and CDR2 is YSYEKL.

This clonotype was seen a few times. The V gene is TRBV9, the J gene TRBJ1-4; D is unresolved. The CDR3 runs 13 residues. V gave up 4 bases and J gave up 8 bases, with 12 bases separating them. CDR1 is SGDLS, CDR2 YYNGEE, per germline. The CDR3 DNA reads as TGTGCCAGCAGCTCGCGCCAGGAGGAAAAACTGTTTTTT. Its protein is CASSSRQEEKLFF.

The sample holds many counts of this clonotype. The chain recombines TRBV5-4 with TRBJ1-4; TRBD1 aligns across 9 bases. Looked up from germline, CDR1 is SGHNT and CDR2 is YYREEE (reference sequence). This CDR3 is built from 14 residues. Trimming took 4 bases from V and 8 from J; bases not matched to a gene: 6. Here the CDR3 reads CASSSPGQGEKLFF. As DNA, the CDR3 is TGTGCCAGCAGCAGCCCGGGACAGGGAGAAAAACTGTTTTTT.

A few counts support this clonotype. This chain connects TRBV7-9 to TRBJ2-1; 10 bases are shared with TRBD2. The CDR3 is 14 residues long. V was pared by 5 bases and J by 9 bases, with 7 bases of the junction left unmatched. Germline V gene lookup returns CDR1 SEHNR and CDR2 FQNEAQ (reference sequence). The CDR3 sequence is CASSPPRTSGEQFF. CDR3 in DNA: TGTGCCAGCAGCCCACCTCGGACTAGCGGTGAGCAGTTCTTC.

The CDR3 DNA follows: TGTGCCAGCAGCGTTATTGGGGGGAATACTGAAGCTTTCTTT. It codes for CASSVIGGNTEAFF. The chain couples TRBV7-3 to TRBJ1-1; D perhaps matches TRBD1 (5 bases). CDR3 length equals 14 residues. Per the germline V gene, CDR1 is SGHTA and CDR2 is FQGTGA. Trimming left V 5 bases short and J 5 bases short, with 15 bases between.

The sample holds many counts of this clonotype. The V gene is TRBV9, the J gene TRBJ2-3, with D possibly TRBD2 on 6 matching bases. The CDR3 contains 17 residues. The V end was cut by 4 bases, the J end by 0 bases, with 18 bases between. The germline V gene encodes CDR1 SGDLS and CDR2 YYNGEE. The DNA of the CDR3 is TGTGCCAGCAGCCTTTGGGGAGGAGGAGTTAGCACAGATACGCAGTATTTT. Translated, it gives CASSLWGGGVSTDTQYF.

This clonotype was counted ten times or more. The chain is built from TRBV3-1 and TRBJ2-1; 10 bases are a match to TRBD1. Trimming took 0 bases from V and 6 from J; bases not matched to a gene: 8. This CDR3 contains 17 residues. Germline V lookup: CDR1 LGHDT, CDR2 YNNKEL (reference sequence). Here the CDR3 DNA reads TGTGCCAGCAGCCAAGATCTCTTGGGACAGGGGTCCAATGAGCAGTTCTTC. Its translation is CASSQDLLGQGSNEQFF.

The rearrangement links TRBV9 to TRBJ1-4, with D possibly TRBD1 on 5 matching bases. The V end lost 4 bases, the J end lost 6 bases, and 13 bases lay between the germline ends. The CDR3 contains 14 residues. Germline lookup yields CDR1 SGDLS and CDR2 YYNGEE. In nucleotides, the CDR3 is TGTGCCAGCAGCAGGGGCAGGCCCGATGAAAAACTGTTTTTT. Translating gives CASSRGRPDEKLFF.